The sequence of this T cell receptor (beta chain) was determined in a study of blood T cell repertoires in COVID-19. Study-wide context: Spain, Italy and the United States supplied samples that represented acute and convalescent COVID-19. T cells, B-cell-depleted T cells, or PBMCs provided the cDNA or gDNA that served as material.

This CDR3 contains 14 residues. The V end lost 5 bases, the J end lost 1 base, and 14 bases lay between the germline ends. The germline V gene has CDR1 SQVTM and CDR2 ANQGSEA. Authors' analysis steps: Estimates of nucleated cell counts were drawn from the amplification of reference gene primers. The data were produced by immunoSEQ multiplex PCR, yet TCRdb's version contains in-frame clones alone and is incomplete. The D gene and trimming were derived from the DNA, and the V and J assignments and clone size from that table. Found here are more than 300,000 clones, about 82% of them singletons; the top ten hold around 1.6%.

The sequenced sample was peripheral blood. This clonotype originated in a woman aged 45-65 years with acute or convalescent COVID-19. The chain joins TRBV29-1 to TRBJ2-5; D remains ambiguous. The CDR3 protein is CSVTFSGAQETQYF. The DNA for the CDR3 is TGCAGCGTTACATTCTCAGGCGCCCAAGAGACCCAGTACTTC.